This T cell receptor beta chain was profiled in a study of OX40 agonist ivuxolimab in advanced cancers. Assay used: immunoSEQ multiplex PCR; TCRdb lists only in-frame clones, some missing. This sample has about 44,000 clones, with 80% to 95% found just once. Blood was sampled at baseline, cycle 4 day 1, and cycle 7 day 1. Trimming shortened V by 7 bases and J by 4 bases, and 16 bases separated the two germline ends. CDR1 MDHEN and CDR2 SYDVKM come from the germline V gene. The CDR3 is made up of 15 amino acids. V usage is TRBV28 and J usage is TRBJ2-2; a weak D match, TRBD2 (6 bases). The sample here was CD4+ or CD8+ T cells sorted from blood, taken in a trial of the OX40 agonist ivuxolimab. The origin of this receptor is an adult with an advanced solid tumor such as melanoma, head and neck, liver or kidney cancer. This chain's CDR3 is CASTPLGSGTGELFF. The CDR3 DNA sequence: TGTGCCAGCACCCCTCTCGGGAGCGGCACCGGGGAGCTGTTTTTT.